This TCR beta chain is from a study of cytomegalovirus exposure and HLA in healthy donors. Study overall: An analysis done earlier identified 90 million to 120 million unique TCR beta sequences from approximately 200 million T cells.

Regarding this clone: What it binds is not known.

Study conclusions and caveats: Relative to the roughly 690-donor mean, N-insertions were reportedly fewer in an Asian-associated ancestry cluster in a later analysis. Overall, approximately 150 TCR beta chains were annotated as cytomegalovirus-associated.

With 60 Vbeta and 13 Jbeta primers, the PCR was carried out. Profiling relied on immunoSEQ multiplex PCR, and the TCRdb table lists in-frame clones only, not all of them. The sample records over 80,000 clones, roughly four fifths being singletons. Unmatched junction bases numbered 6, after V lost 5 bases and J lost 3 bases. The CDR3 consists of 14 residues. From germline, CDR1 is MNHEY and CDR2 SMNVEV (reference sequence). The origin of this receptor is a man in his forties in good health and CMV-seropositive. Sequences were obtained from PBMCs. The chain carries TRBV27 and TRBJ1-1; 7 bases are shared with TRBD1. The CDR3 DNA reads as TGTGCCAGCAGTCCGACAGGGTGGTACACTGAAGCTTTCTTT. This encodes CASSPTGWYTEAFF.